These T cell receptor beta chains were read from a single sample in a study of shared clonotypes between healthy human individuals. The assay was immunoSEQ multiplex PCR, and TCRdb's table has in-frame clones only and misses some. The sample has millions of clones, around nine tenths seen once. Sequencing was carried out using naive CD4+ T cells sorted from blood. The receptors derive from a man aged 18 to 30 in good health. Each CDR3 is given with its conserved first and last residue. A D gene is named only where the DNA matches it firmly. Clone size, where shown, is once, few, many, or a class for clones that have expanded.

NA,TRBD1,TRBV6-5,CASSYSRDRYYGYTF
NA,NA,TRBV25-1,CASSDPAVSYNEQFF
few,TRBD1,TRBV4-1,CASSQPQPGQGRLFF
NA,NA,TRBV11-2,CASHGTPPHEQYF
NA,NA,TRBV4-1,CASSQADRANQPQHF
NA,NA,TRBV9,CASSRRGSGDTQYF
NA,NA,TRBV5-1,CASSFSGTMNTEAFF
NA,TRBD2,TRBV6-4,CARRTSGRSGDEQFF
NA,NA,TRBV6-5,CASSYSGSDPAYEQYF
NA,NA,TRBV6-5,CASSYPEGHSYGYTF
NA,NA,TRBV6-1,CASSDRSYGYTF
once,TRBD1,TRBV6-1,CASSDRQGRRAETQYF
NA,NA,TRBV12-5,CASGFGGSTDTQYF
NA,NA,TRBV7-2,CASSSGPIFYGYTF
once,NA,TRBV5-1,CASTEGSTGELFF
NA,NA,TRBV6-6,CAGRRETEAFF
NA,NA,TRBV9,CASSVAAGVYNEQFF
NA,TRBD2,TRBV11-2,CASSFRLAGGSNTGELFF
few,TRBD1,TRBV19,CASEGQGAAGELFF
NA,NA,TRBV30,CALGTHKSYEQYF
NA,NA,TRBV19,CASSVRTSTDTQYF
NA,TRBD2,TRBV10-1,CASSESSGAYYEQYF
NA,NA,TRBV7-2,CASSWRGQDLRTEAFF
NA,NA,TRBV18,CASSPQDSSYEQYF
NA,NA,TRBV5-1,CASSLLQGRTEAFF
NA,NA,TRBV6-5,CASSYSLTRSEQYF